Each of the 32 T cell receptor beta chains below was sequenced from the same sample in a study of cytomegalovirus exposure and HLA in healthy donors. The primer mix had 60 Vbeta and 13 Jbeta primers. TCRdb's copy holds only in-frame clones and misses some; the assay was immunoSEQ multiplex PCR. The repertoire holds roughly 180,000 clones, around four fifths seen once, with approximately 1.3% in the top ten. The specimen sequenced was PBMCs. The receptors come from a man between 25 and 39 years old in good health and CMV-seronegative.

J is TRBJ1-1 and V is TRBV28; the D is unclear. V was clipped by 2 bases and J by 5 bases, with 15 bases between them. The CDR3 is 15 residues long. The germline V gene has CDR1 MDHEN and CDR2 SYDVKM. In DNA, the CDR3 is TGTGCCAGCAGTTTAACCACGAGCGGTTGGACTGAAGCTTTCTTT. Translated, it gives CASSLTTSGWTEAFF.

The chain uses TRBV7-9 and TRBJ1-4, with 9 bases lining up with TRBD1. This CDR3 contains 15 residues. V lost 1 base to trimming and J lost 7 bases; unmatched junction nucleotides: 4. Germline V gene data show CDR1 as SEHNR and CDR2 as FQNEAQ (reference sequence). DNA for the CDR3: TGTGCCAGCAGCTTAGGAGGGACAGGGATTGAAAAACTGTTTTTT. It codes for CASSLGGTGIEKLFF.

The rearrangement uses TRBV13 and TRBJ1-6; TRBD1 agrees at 7 bases. J lost 9 bases, V lost 4 bases, and 9 bases had no gene match. Germline V lookup: CDR1 PRHDT, CDR2 FYEKMQ (reference sequence). The CDR3 contains 15 residues. This CDR3 reads CASSYQGGSGSPLHF. The CDR3 DNA is TGTGCCAGCAGCTATCAGGGGGGATCGGGTTCACCCCTCCACTTT.

The rearrangement links TRBV5-4 to TRBJ2-7; no clear D. Per germline, CDR1 SGHNT and CDR2 YYREEE (reference sequence). The CDR3 has 13 amino acids. V lost 0 bases and J lost 4, with 8 bases in between. The chain's CDR3 is CASSLGLEYEQYF. CDR3 nucleotide sequence: TGTGCCAGCAGCTTGGGGTTGGAGTACGAGCAGTACTTC.

The CDR3 nucleotides read TGCGCCAGCAGCCCCCTGGGGTTATCAGGGAATCAGCCCCAGCATTTT. Its protein is CASSPLGLSGNQPQHF. The V and J genes are TRBV5-1 and TRBJ1-5, with D maybe TRBD1 (5 bases). Germline lookup yields CDR1 SGHRS and CDR2 YFSETQ. The CDR3 length is 16 residues. V lost 4 bases to trimming and J lost 4 bases, with 18 bases between them.

This clone showed up just once. The chain combines TRBV27 with TRBJ2-5; the match to TRBD2 covers 9 bases. The CDR3 is 15 amino acids. Germline trimming cut 5 bases from V and 1 base from J; bases unmatched to any gene: 5. The V gene's germline CDR1 is MNHEY and CDR2 SMNVEV (reference sequence). The CDR3 loop reads CASSPGTSIQETQYF. The DNA of the CDR3 is TGTGCCAGCAGTCCTGGGACTAGCATCCAAGAGACCCAGTACTTC.

In its sample, this clone was seen once. This rearrangement joins TRBV30 to TRBJ2-2; a possible D gene is TRBD1 (6 bases). The ends were cut back, 3 bases at V and 7 bases at J, with 18 bases in the middle. Germline CDR1 and CDR2: GTSNPN and SVGIG (reference sequence). The CDR3 is 15 residues long. The CDR3 nucleotides read TGTGCCTGGAGAGTTGGGACATCTGAGCGCGGGGAGCTGTTTTTT. Translating gives CAWRVGTSERGELFF.

This chain connects TRBV4-3 to TRBJ2-5; TRBD1 aligns across 7 bases. CDR3 length: 18 residues. CDR1 is LGHNA, CDR2 YSLEER, per germline. The trim removed 4 bases at V and 0 bases at J, leaving 14 bases unmatched. The CDR3 sequence: CASSPGTAVLGHQETQYF. The CDR3 region has the DNA TGCGCCAGCAGCCCTGGGACAGCAGTTCTAGGTCACCAAGAGACCCAGTACTTC.

The gene calls are TRBV9 and TRBJ2-2, with 7 positions matching TRBD2. CDR1 and CDR2 (germline): SGDLS, YYNGEE. The V gene end was trimmed by 7 bases and the J gene end by 1 base; junction bases not matched to a gene: 13. There are 17 residues in the CDR3. CDR3 residues: CASHSSPAGLNTGELFF. The CDR3 nucleotides read TGTGCCAGCCACTCGTCCCCAGCGGGGCTGAACACCGGGGAGCTGTTTTTT.

V usage is TRBV2 and J usage is TRBJ2-3, with TRBD2 matching over 11 bases. Unmatched junction bases numbered 6, after V lost 8 bases and J lost 2 bases. From germline, CDR1 is SNHLY and CDR2 FYNNEI. This CDR3 is built from 15 residues. Written as DNA, the CDR3 is TGTGCCAGCGTGGCTAGCGGGAGGATCACAGATACGCAGTATTTT. Translated, it gives CASVASGRITDTQYF.

This chain connects TRBV2 to TRBJ1-2; no firm D call. Looked up from germline, CDR1 is SNHLY and CDR2 is FYNNEI. CDR3 length: 13 amino acids. V gave up 6 bases and J gave up 1 base, with 9 bases separating them. The CDR3 loop reads CASRTYSNYGYTF. CDR3 nucleotide sequence: TGTGCCAGCAGGACATATAGTAACTATGGCTACACCTTC.

The J gene is TRBJ1-2, the V gene TRBV5-1, with unresolved D. Trimming took off 2 bases at V and 0 bases at J, with 8 bases between the two ends. The germline V gene has CDR1 SGHRS and CDR2 YFSETQ. The CDR3 runs 14 residues. CDR3 residues: CASSFPGTNYGYTF. In DNA form, the CDR3 reads TGCGCCAGCAGCTTCCCCGGGACTAACTATGGCTACACCTTC.

The chain carries TRBV30 and TRBJ2-5; 9 nucleotides align to TRBD2. This CDR3 has 15 amino acids. Germline trimming cut 0 bases from V and 5 bases from J; bases unmatched to any gene: 7. Germline V gives CDR1 GTSNPN, CDR2 SVGIG (reference sequence). CDR3 coding DNA: TGTGCCTGGAGTGTCTGGCGGGGGGGCCCGGAGACCCAGTACTTC. Residues: CAWSVWRGGPETQYF.

V is TRBV7-2 and J is TRBJ2-5; 10 bases line up with TRBD2. This CDR3 is 14 amino acids long. CDR1 is SGHTA and CDR2 is FQGNSA in the germline V gene. V lost 6 bases and J lost 5; bases outside the gene matches: 6. CDR3 sequence reads: CASRTAGGGETQYF. CDR3 DNA: TGTGCCAGCAGGACAGCGGGGGGGGGTGAGACCCAGTACTTC.

The chain has TRBV30 and TRBJ2-7, with 9 bases fitting TRBD1. V shed 4 bases and J 2 bases; nucleotides not matched to a gene: 9. This CDR3 spans 15 amino acids. Germline assignment: CDR1 GTSNPN and CDR2 SVGIG (reference sequence). The CDR3 here is CAWTKAGTGTYEQYF. CDR3 bases: TGTGCCTGGACCAAAGCCGGGACAGGGACCTACGAGCAGTACTTC.

The DNA of the CDR3 is TGCGCCAGCAGTCCCTGGACAGGCTCTAATTCACCCCTCCACTTT. This codes for CASSPWTGSNSPLHF. The chain couples TRBV4-3 to TRBJ1-6; 7 positions agree with TRBD1. The CDR3 runs 15 residues. CDR1 is LGHNA, CDR2 YSLEER, per germline. The V and J ends lost 6 bases and 6 bases, in that order; junction bases with no gene match: 8.

This clone was observed a single time. The chain combines TRBV5-8 with TRBJ2-7, with D perhaps TRBD1 (6 bases). The V gene's germline CDR1 is SGHTS and CDR2 YDEGEE. Trimming left V 2 bases short and J 4 bases short, with 16 bases between. This CDR3 contains 15 residues. The CDR3 region is CASSFRQVPLYEQYF. CDR3 sequence (DNA): TGTGCCAGCAGCTTTCGACAGGTCCCACTTTACGAGCAGTACTTC.

In this sample, this clone turned up once. CDR3 DNA: TGTGCCAGCAGCTGGGGTAGCGGGATATACGAGCAGTACTTC. Its protein is CASSWGSGIYEQYF. V and J are TRBV7-9 and TRBJ2-7, with TRBD2 matching 8 bases. The CDR3 runs to 14 residues. Trimming took 4 bases from V and 4 from J; bases not matched to a gene: 6. CDR1 and CDR2 from the germline V gene are SEHNR and FQNEAQ (reference sequence). The full variable domain, with the rest looked up from reference TRBV7-9 and TRBJ2-7, is DTGVSQNPRHKITKRGQNVTFRCDPISEHNRLYWYRQTLGQGPEFLTYFQNEAQLEKSRLLSDRFSAERPKGSFSTLEIQRTEQGDSAMYLCASSWGSGIYEQYFGPGTRLTVT.

This chain uses TRBV20-1 with TRBJ2-5; 7 bases are a match to TRBD2. Per germline, CDR1 DFQATT and CDR2 SNEGSKA (reference sequence). With V trimmed by 6 bases and J by 3 bases, 1 base remained unmatched. The CDR3 extends over 11 amino acids. The CDR3 DNA is TGCAGTGCCGGGACTAAAGAGACCCAGTACTTC. Amino acids: CSAGTKETQYF.

The chain couples TRBV27 to TRBJ2-7; 14 nucleotides agree with TRBD2. Germline CDR1 reads MNHEY; CDR2 reads SMNVEV (reference sequence). With 6 bases clipped from V and 3 bases from J, the junction kept 13 bases outside the gene matches. The CDR3 has 18 residues. This CDR3 reads CASSTTGLAGGVFYEQYF. The CDR3 DNA reads as TGTGCCAGCAGCACAACAGGACTAGCGGGAGGAGTCTTCTACGAGCAGTACTTC.

This chain joins TRBV5-8 and TRBJ1-2; 7 bases agree with TRBD1. Germline trimming cut 2 bases from V and 4 bases from J; bases unmatched to any gene: 2. The CDR3 loop spans 13 amino acids. In germline, CDR1 is SGHTS, CDR2 YDEGEE. CDR3 amino acids: CASSFQGGYGYTF. The CDR3 DNA sequence: TGTGCCAGCAGCTTTCAGGGGGGCTATGGCTACACCTTC.

J is TRBJ2-7 and V is TRBV30, with D uncertain. Trimming left V 0 bases short and J 6 bases short, with 12 bases between. The CDR3 loop spans 13 amino acids. Germline CDR1 reads GTSNPN; CDR2 reads SVGIG (reference sequence). CDR3 region: CAWSVGGVAEQYF. The CDR3, as DNA: TGTGCCTGGAGTGTAGGTGGAGTCGCCGAGCAGTACTTC.

The chain joins TRBV7-3 to TRBJ2-5; tentatively, D is TRBD1 (6 bases). The germline V gene encodes CDR1 SGHTA and CDR2 FQGTGA. V was cut by 5 bases and J by 5 bases, with 12 bases left in between. The CDR3 sequence is 13 residues long. Here the CDR3 reads CASSAQGRETQYF. DNA for the CDR3: TGTGCCAGCAGCGCACAGGGTCGCGAGACCCAGTACTTC. The full variable domain, with the rest looked up from reference TRBV7-3 and TRBJ2-5, is GAGVSQTPSNKVTEKGKYVELRCDPISGHTALYWYRQSLGQGPEFLIYFQGTGAADDSGLPNDRFFAVRPEGSVSTLKIQRTERGDSAVYLCASSAQGRETQYFGPGTRLLVL.

The J gene is TRBJ1-2, the V gene TRBV18, with 8 bases aligning to TRBD1. CDR1 is KGHSH and CDR2 is LQKENI in the germline V gene. V was clipped by 6 bases and J by 7 bases; unmatched bases: 13. There are 15 residues in the CDR3. The CDR3 DNA follows: TGTGCCAGCTCCGGGACAGGCATCGGCCTAGTTGGCTACACCTTC. Translated: CASSGTGIGLVGYTF.

This clone was picked up a small number of times. The V call is TRBV19, the J call TRBJ1-5, with D possibly TRBD1 on 6 matching bases. The CDR3 extends over 17 amino acids. Trimming shortened V by 3 bases and J by 2 bases, and 17 bases separated the two germline ends. Germline V gives CDR1 LNHDA, CDR2 SQIVND (reference sequence). The CDR3 is CASSIDLGTIGNQPQHF. The CDR3, as DNA: TGTGCCAGTAGTATCGACCTCGGGACAATTGGCAATCAGCCCCAGCATTTT. Filled out from reference TRBV19 and TRBJ1-5, the complete variable domain reads DGGITQSPKYLFRKEGQNVTLSCEQNLNHDAMYWYRQDPGQGLRLIYYSQIVNDFQKGDIAEGYSVSREKKESFPLTVTSAQKNPTAFYLCASSIDLGTIGNQPQHFGDGTRLSIL.

In the case of this clone: The junction departs from germline at one end; a sequencing error may be responsible. The V and J genes are TRBV7-7 and TRBJ1-3, with D hard to call. Germline assignment: CDR1 SSHAT and CDR2 FNYEAQ (reference sequence). The CDR3 has 14 amino acids. CDR3 region: CASSFDNSGNTIYF. The CDR3 nucleotides read TGTGCTAGCAGCTTTGACAACTCTGGAAACACCATATATTTT.

The rearrangement links TRBV19 to TRBJ1-5, with D hard to call. V was shortened by 1 base and J by 5 bases, with 6 bases between the two germline ends. This CDR3 contains 13 residues. The V gene's germline CDR1 is LNHDA and CDR2 SQIVND (reference sequence). The CDR3 bases are TGTGCCAGTAGTATAGCGGGAGATCAGCCCCAGCATTTT. Translating gives CASSIAGDQPQHF.

This clone was detected once. V usage is TRBV7-3 and J usage is TRBJ2-7; 12 bases agree with TRBD1. Trimming at V came to 6 bases and at J to 5 bases, leaving 8 bases not matched to a gene. This CDR3 has 15 amino acids. CDR1 is SGHTA and CDR2 is FQGTGA in the germline V gene. Here the CDR3 reads CASSPTGTGGHEQYF. In nucleotides, the CDR3 is TGTGCCAGCAGTCCCACCGGGACAGGGGGCCACGAGCAGTACTTC.

CDR3 DNA sequence: TGTGCCAGCAGCGGCGACAGGGACCCCTACGAGCAGTACTTC. Translation gives CASSGDRDPYEQYF. The rearrangement links TRBV5-4 to TRBJ2-7; 7 bases are shared with TRBD1. The CDR3 is 14 amino acids. Germline lookup yields CDR1 SGHNT and CDR2 YYREEE (reference sequence). V shed 4 bases, J shed 2 bases, and the junction held 6 bases outside the gene matches.

The CDR3 region is CSVIAGGVTGELFF. Written as DNA, the CDR3 is TGCAGCGTAATCGCGGGGGGTGTCACCGGGGAGCTGTTTTTT. The V call is TRBV29-1, the J call TRBJ2-2, with 8 bases matching TRBD2. V lost 6 bases to trimming and J lost 4 bases; unmatched junction nucleotides: 7. Germline V gives CDR1 SQVTM, CDR2 ANQGSEA. There are 14 residues in the CDR3.

As concerns this clone: Other DNA variants within this sample encode the same CDR3. V and J are TRBV7-9 and TRBJ1-4; D possibly corresponds to TRBD1 (5 bases). Germline V lookup: CDR1 SEHNR, CDR2 FQNEAQ (reference sequence). The CDR3 consists of 16 residues. Trimming removed 3 bases at V and 3 bases at J, with 14 bases between. CDR3 residues: CASSFSQGAANEKLFF. The DNA for the CDR3 is TGTGCCAGCAGCTTTTCGCAGGGTGCGGCTAATGAAAAACTGTTTTTT.

The CDR3 DNA follows: TGTGCCAGCAGCCGGCAGGGGACCCAGTACTTC. This sequence encodes CASSRQGTQYF. This chain joins TRBV7-9 and TRBJ2-5; the D gene is possibly TRBD1 (5 bases). The length of the CDR3 is 11 residues. V lost 5 bases and J lost 7, with 8 bases in between. Germline CDR1 is SEHNR and CDR2 is FQNEAQ (reference sequence).